These T cell receptor beta chains were read from a single sample in a study of T cell responses to AZD1222 COVID-19 vaccine. Data came from immunoSEQ multiplex PCR; TCRdb stores just in-frame clones and leaves some out. Here the sample spans approximately 70,000 clones, 84% being singletons. Sequencing used peripheral blood, obtained on day 0 of AZD1222 vaccination. All receptors come from an adult in good health. Both conserved end residues are part of each CDR3. D genes are given only for firm matches. Some rows have no size entry. The others give once, few or many, or a class for an expanded clone.

D: TRBD1
J: TRBJ1-6
V: TRBV7-4
size: -
CDR3: CASSLQYPGTGDSPLHF
DNA: TGTGCCAGCAGCCTACAGTACCCCGGGACAGGGGACTCACCCCTCCACTTT

D: -
J: TRBJ1-6
V: TRBV5-6
size: -
CDR3: CASSWAGEGSPLHF
DNA: TGTGCCAGCAGCTGGGCCGGGGAAGGTTCACCCCTCCACTTT

D: -
J: TRBJ1-6
V: TRBV21-1
size: once
CDR3: CASPTGQKSVLYNSPLHF
DNA: TGTGCCAGCCCAACCGGTCAGAAATCGGTACTCTATAATTCACCCCTCCACTTT

D: TRBD2
J: TRBJ2-1
V: TRBV9
size: -
CDR3: CASSGGPQRGVYNEQFF
DNA: TGTGCCAGCAGCGGGGGCCCACAGCGGGGAGTGTACAATGAGCAGTTCTTC

D: -
J: TRBJ1-2
V: TRBV3-1/TRBV3-2
size: -
CDR3: CASSQVARGYTF
DNA: TGTGCCAGCAGCCAAGTAGCCAGGGGCTACACCTTC

D: TRBD1
J: TRBJ2-2
V: TRBV7-9
size: -
CDR3: CASSTAGTGNTGELFF
DNA: TGTGCCAGCAGCACTGCCGGGACAGGGAACACCGGGGAGCTGTTTTTT

D: -
J: TRBJ2-3
V: TRBV15
size: -
CDR3: CATSRERGSTDTQYF
DNA: TGTGCCACCAGCAGAGAGAGGGGAAGCACAGATACGCAGTATTTT

D: -
J: TRBJ1-1
V: TRBV7-6
size: -
CDR3: CASLAGTEAFF
DNA: TGTGCCAGTCTGGCGGGCACTGAAGCTTTCTTT

D: -
J: TRBJ2-1
V: TRBV4-1
size: -
CDR3: CASSHLGVGNEQFF
DNA: TGCGCCAGCAGCCACCTCGGGGTCGGGAATGAGCAGTTCTTC

D: TRBD2
J: TRBJ2-1
V: TRBV6-1
size: -
CDR3: CASSGGLAGGHWEQFF
DNA: TGTGCCAGCAGTGGGGGGCTAGCGGGGGGCCACTGGGAGCAGTTCTTC

D: TRBD2
J: TRBJ2-7
V: TRBV2
size: few
CDR3: CASRPGLGVYEQYF
DNA: TGTGCCAGCCGACCGGGACTAGGGGTATACGAGCAGTACTTC

D: TRBD2
J: TRBJ2-5
V: TRBV3-1/TRBV3-2
size: once
CDR3: CASSQWTSVETQYF
DNA: TGTGCCAGCAGCCAATGGACTAGCGTGGAGACCCAGTACTTC

D: -
J: TRBJ2-6
V: TRBV10-3
size: -
CDR3: CAISEGSGHPLLYSGANVLTF
DNA: TGTGCCATCAGTGAGGGGTCGGGACACCCTCTGCTATATTCTGGGGCCAACGTCCTGACTTTC

D: TRBD2
J: TRBJ2-2
V: TRBV11-3
size: -
CDR3: CASSLDQGGGNTGELFF
DNA: TGTGCCAGCAGCTTAGATCAAGGCGGGGGAAACACCGGGGAGCTGTTTTTT

D: -
J: TRBJ1-2
V: TRBV7-9
size: -
CDR3: CASSLEAPGGYTF
DNA: TGTGCCAGCAGCTTAGAGGCCCCTGGGGGCTACACCTTC

D: TRBD2
J: TRBJ2-7
V: TRBV7-2
size: -
CDR3: CASGASGNSYEQYF
DNA: TGTGCCAGCGGAGCTAGCGGGAACTCCTACGAGCAGTACTTC

D: TRBD1
J: TRBJ1-1
V: TRBV28
size: -
CDR3: CASSWGQRGYTEAFF
DNA: TGTGCCAGCAGTTGGGGACAGCGGGGGTACACTGAAGCTTTCTTT

D: -
J: TRBJ2-5
V: TRBV5-6
size: -
CDR3: CASSAWGTQETQYF
DNA: TGTGCCAGCAGCGCCTGGGGGACCCAAGAGACCCAGTACTTC

D: -
J: TRBJ2-7
V: TRBV10-3
size: -
CDR3: CAIQADSYEQYF
DNA: TGTGCCATCCAGGCGGACTCCTACGAGCAGTACTTC

D: -
J: TRBJ1-1
V: TRBV14
size: -
CDR3: CASSQSLWRAEAFF
DNA: TGTGCCAGCAGCCAATCTTTATGGAGAGCTGAGGCTTTCTTT

D: -
J: TRBJ1-3
V: TRBV2
size: -
CDR3: CATNPQGGGNTIYF
DNA: TGTGCCACAAACCCACAGGGAGGTGGAAACACCATATATTTT

D: TRBD1
J: TRBJ1-4
V: TRBV3-1/TRBV3-2
size: -
CDR3: CASSHPGQGGTNEKLFF
DNA: TGTGCCAGCAGCCACCCCGGACAGGGAGGGACTAATGAAAAACTGTTTTTT

D: TRBD1
J: TRBJ1-2
V: TRBV2
size: -
CDR3: CASPGASRDRVGYTF
DNA: TGTGCCAGCCCTGGGGCATCCCGGGACAGGGTAGGCTACACCTTC

D: -
J: TRBJ1-1
V: TRBV15
size: -
CDR3: CATSGRISNTEAFF
DNA: TGTGCCACCAGCGGCCGAATCTCGAACACTGAAGCTTTCTTT

D: -
J: TRBJ2-2
V: TRBV4-3
size: -
CDR3: CASSQGQRYTGELFF
DNA: TGCGCCAGCAGCCAAGGACAGCGCTACACCGGGGAGCTGTTTTTT

D: TRBD1
J: TRBJ2-3
V: TRBV19
size: -
CDR3: CASSQGAVTDTQYF
DNA: TGTGCCAGTAGTCAGGGGGCAGTGACAGATACGCAGTATTTT

D: -
J: TRBJ1-5
V: TRBV10-2
size: -
CDR3: CASSDSLPRGNQPQHF
DNA: TGCGCCAGCAGTGATTCACTACCAAGGGGCAATCAGCCCCAGCATTTT

D: TRBD1
J: TRBJ1-2
V: TRBV16
size: -
CDR3: CASSPTGAGGYTF
DNA: TGTGCCAGCAGCCCAACAGGGGCTGGTGGCTACACCTTC

D: -
J: TRBJ1-6
V: TRBV5-5
size: -
CDR3: CASSFYNSPLHF
DNA: TGTGCCAGCAGCTTCTATAATTCACCCCTCCACTTT

D: -
J: TRBJ1-3
V: TRBV9
size: -
CDR3: CASTLGESSGNTIYF
DNA: TGTGCCAGCACCCTTGGGGAGAGCTCTGGAAACACCATATATTTT

D: -
J: TRBJ1-5
V: TRBV5-8
size: -
CDR3: CASSPRFGSGNQPQHF
DNA: TGTGCCAGCAGCCCGAGGTTCGGGTCGGGGAATCAGCCCCAGCATTTT

D: -
J: TRBJ1-1
V: TRBV12-3/TRBV12-4
size: once
CDR3: CASSGVGGEAFF
DNA: TGTGCCAGCAGTGGCGTCGGGGGTGAAGCTTTCTTT

D: TRBD2
J: TRBJ2-5
V: TRBV9
size: -
CDR3: CASSVGLAVWETQYF
DNA: TGTGCCAGCAGCGTAGGACTAGCGGTCTGGGAGACCCAGTACTTC

D: -
J: TRBJ2-3
V: TRBV5-1
size: -
CDR3: CASSWTEITDTQYF
DNA: TGCGCCAGCAGCTGGACGGAAATCACAGATACGCAGTATTTT

D: -
J: TRBJ1-3
V: TRBV6-5
size: -
CDR3: CASSYSTGSGNTIYF
DNA: TGTGCCAGCAGTTACTCGACGGGGAGCGGAAACACCATATATTTT

D: -
J: TRBJ1-3
V: TRBV18
size: -
CDR3: CASLNRGLGNTIYF
DNA: TGTGCCTCCTTAAATCGGGGGCTTGGAAACACCATATATTTT

D: TRBD1
J: TRBJ1-2
V: TRBV3-1/TRBV3-2
size: -
CDR3: CASSQRTGPNYGYTF
DNA: TGTGCCAGCAGCCAACGGACAGGACCGAACTATGGCTACACCTTC

D: TRBD1
J: TRBJ1-2
V: TRBV5-6
size: -
CDR3: CASSWDRDALYGYTF
DNA: TGTGCCAGCAGCTGGGACAGAGATGCCCTATATGGCTACACCTTC

D: -
J: TRBJ2-7
V: TRBV11-2
size: -
CDR3: CASSLAGSHEQYF
DNA: TGTGCCAGCAGCTTGGCAGGGTCCCACGAGCAGTACTTC

D: -
J: TRBJ1-3
V: TRBV19
size: -
CDR3: CASGQPMGAGNTIYF
DNA: TGTGCCAGCGGACAACCTATGGGTGCTGGAAACACCATATATTTT

D: -
J: TRBJ1-6
V: TRBV15
size: -
CDR3: CATLPSDSYNSPLHF
DNA: TGTGCCACCCTACCCTCTGACAGCTATAATTCACCCCTCCACTTT

D: -
J: TRBJ1-5
V: TRBV7-2
size: once
CDR3: CASSVGTARPQHF
DNA: TGTGCCAGCAGCGTAGGGACGGCTCGGCCCCAGCATTTT

D: -
J: TRBJ2-7
V: TRBV28
size: -
CDR3: CASSLSSVGGREQYF
DNA: TGTGCCAGCAGTCTAAGTAGCGTTGGCGGACGCGAGCAGTACTTC

D: -
J: TRBJ1-3
V: TRBV7-8
size: -
CDR3: CASSFTTEGNTIYF
DNA: TGTGCCAGCAGCTTCACTACGGAGGGAAACACCATATATTTT

D: TRBD2
J: TRBJ2-5
V: TRBV25-1
size: -
CDR3: CASRTSGAESPQYF
DNA: TGTGCCAGCAGGACTAGCGGGGCCGAGTCCCCCCAGTACTTC

D: TRBD1
J: TRBJ1-4
V: TRBV5-1
size: -
CDR3: CASSWTGGDEKLFF
DNA: TGCGCCAGCAGCTGGACAGGGGGCGATGAAAAACTGTTTTTT

D: -
J: TRBJ2-7
V: TRBV18
size: -
CDR3: CASSPSDGAKGQYF
DNA: TGTGCCAGCTCTCCCTCGGACGGGGCTAAGGGGCAGTACTTC

D: TRBD1
J: TRBJ2-5
V: TRBV24-1
size: -
CDR3: CATSDPTGTETQYF
DNA: TGTGCCACCAGTGACCCGACAGGGACGGAGACCCAGTACTTC

D: -
J: TRBJ1-5
V: TRBV15
size: -
CDR3: CATSRDMVRNQPQHF
DNA: TGTGCCACCAGCAGAGATATGGTCCGCAATCAGCCCCAGCATTTT

D: -
J: TRBJ1-1
V: TRBV10-2
size: -
CDR3: CASSFQGGNGEAFF
DNA: TGCGCCAGCAGTTTTCAGGGCGGCAACGGTGAAGCTTTCTTT

D: TRBD1
J: TRBJ2-1
V: TRBV5-1
size: -
CDR3: CASSLRTGDDEQFF
DNA: TGCGCCAGCAGCCTTAGGACAGGGGACGATGAGCAGTTCTTC

D: -
J: TRBJ1-1
V: TRBV19
size: -
CDR3: CASSIDHGGGTEAFF
DNA: TGTGCCAGTAGTATAGATCACGGGGGCGGCACTGAAGCTTTCTTT

D: -
J: TRBJ1-1
V: TRBV30
size: few
CDR3: CAWNGGVRPEAFF
DNA: TGTGCCTGGAATGGGGGAGTTCGGCCTGAAGCTTTCTTT

D: TRBD1
J: TRBJ1-6
V: TRBV2
size: -
CDR3: CASGGQGYNSPLHF
DNA: TGTGCCAGCGGGGGACAGGGTTATAATTCACCCCTCCACTTT